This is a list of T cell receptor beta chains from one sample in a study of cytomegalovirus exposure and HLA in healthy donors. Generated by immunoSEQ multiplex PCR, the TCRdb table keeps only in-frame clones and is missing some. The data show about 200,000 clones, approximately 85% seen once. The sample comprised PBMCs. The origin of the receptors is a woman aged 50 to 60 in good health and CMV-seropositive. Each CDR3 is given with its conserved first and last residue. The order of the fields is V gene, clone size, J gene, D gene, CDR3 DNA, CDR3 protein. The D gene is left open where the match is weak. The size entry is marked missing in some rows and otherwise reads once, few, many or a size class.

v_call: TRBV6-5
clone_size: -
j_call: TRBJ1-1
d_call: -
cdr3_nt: TGTGCCAGCAGCCACAGGTTCACTGAAGCTTTCTTT
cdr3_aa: CASSHRFTEAFF

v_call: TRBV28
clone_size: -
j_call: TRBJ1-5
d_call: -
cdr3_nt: TGTGCCAGCAGTTTAGAGTTGGTGGGGCGCGGCAATCAGCCCCAGCATTTT
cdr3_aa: CASSLELVGRGNQPQHF

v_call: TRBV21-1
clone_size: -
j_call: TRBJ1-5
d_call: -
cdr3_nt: TGTGCCAGCGGGCGGGACAGACCCTATAGCAATCAGCCCCAGCATTTT
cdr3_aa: CASGRDRPYSNQPQHF

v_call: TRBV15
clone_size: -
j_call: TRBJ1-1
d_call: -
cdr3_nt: TGTGCCACCAGCAGAACCCTAGATGGGAGGGCCAGTGAAGCTTTCTTT
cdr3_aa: CATSRTLDGRASEAFF

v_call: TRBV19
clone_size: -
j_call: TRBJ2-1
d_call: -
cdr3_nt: TGTGCCAGTAGAGTGGCTAGCAGTTTAAATGAGCAGTTCTTC
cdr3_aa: CASRVASSLNEQFF

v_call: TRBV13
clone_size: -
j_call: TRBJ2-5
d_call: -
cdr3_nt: TGTGCCAGCAGCTCACGTCCCGGGTGGGGCCTACAAGAGACCCAGTACTTC
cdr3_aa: CASSSRPGWGLQETQYF

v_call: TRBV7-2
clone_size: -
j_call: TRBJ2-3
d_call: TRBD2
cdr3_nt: TGTGCCAGCAGCTCGACTAGCGAGGATACGCAGTATTTT
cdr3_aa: CASSSTSEDTQYF

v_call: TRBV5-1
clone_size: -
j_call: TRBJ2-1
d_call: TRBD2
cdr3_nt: TGCGCCAGCAGCTTAAGGTGGGGAGGGAATGAGCAGTTCTTC
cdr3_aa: CASSLRWGGNEQFF

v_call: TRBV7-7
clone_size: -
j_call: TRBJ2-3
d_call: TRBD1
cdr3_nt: TGTGCTAGCAGCCTGGGACAGGCCACAGATACGCAGTATTTT
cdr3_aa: CASSLGQATDTQYF

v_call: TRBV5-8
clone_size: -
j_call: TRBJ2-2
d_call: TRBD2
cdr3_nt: TGTGCCAGCAGCGGGGGGGGACTGCACACCGGGGAGCTGTTTTTT
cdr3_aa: CASSGGGLHTGELFF

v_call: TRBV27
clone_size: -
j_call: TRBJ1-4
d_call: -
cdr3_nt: TGTGCCAGCAGTCGGTCCGATGCAACTAATGAAAAACTGTTTTTT
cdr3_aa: CASSRSDATNEKLFF

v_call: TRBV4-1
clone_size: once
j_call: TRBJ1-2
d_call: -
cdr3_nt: TGCGCCAGCAGCCAAGAATTTCCAGATGGCTACACCTTC
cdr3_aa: CASSQEFPDGYTF

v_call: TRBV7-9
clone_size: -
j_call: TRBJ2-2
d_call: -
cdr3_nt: TGTGCCAGCAGCTTCGGGGGGAACACCGGGGAGCTGTTTTTT
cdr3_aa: CASSFGGNTGELFF

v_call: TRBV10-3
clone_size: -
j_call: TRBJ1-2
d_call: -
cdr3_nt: TGTGCCATCAGTGAGAGGGGTGAGAACTATGGCTACACCTTC
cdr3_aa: CAISERGENYGYTF

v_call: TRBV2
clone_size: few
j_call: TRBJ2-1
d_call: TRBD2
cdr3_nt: TGTGCCAGCGGACTAGCGGGGATCTACAATGAGCAGTTCTTC
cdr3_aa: CASGLAGIYNEQFF

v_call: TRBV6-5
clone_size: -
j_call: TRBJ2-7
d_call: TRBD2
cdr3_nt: TGTGCCAGCAGATCCCCGACTAGCGGCTACGAGCAGTACTTC
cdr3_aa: CASRSPTSGYEQYF

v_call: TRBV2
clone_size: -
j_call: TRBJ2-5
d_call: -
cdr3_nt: TGTGCCAGCATGGTAATCAGGGCGGCCCAGTACTTC
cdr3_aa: CASMVIRAAQYF

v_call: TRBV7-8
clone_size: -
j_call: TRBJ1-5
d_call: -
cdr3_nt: TGTGCCAGCAGCTTGGGGGCGAGAGGCCCCGATCAGCCCCAGCATTTT
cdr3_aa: CASSLGARGPDQPQHF

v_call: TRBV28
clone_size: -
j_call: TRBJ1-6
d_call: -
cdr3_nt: TGTGCCAGCAGTTTACAGGGTCGCGATAATTCACCCCTCCACTTT
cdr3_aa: CASSLQGRDNSPLHF

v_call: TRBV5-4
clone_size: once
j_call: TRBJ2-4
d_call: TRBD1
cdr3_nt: TGTGCCAGCAGCCCGCAAGGCGGGACAGGCGCGGCAAACAGTCAGTACTTC
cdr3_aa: CASSPQGGTGAANSQYF

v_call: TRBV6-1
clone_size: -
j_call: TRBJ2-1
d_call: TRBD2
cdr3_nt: TGTGCCAGCAGGTTACTAGCGGGCTACAATGAGCAGTTCTTC
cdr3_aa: CASRLLAGYNEQFF

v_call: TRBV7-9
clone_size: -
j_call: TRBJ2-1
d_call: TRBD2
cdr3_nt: TGTGCCAGCAGCCCGACTAGCGGCCACAATGAGCAGTTCTTC
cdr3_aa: CASSPTSGHNEQFF

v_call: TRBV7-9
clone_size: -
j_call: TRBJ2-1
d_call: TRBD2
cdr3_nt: TGTGCCAGCAGCTTACGGACTAGCGGCTCCTCCTACAATGAGCAGTTCTTC
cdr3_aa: CASSLRTSGSSYNEQFF

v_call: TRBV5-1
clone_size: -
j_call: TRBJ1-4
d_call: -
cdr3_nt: TGCGCCAGCAGAGAGGGAACTAATGAAAAACTGTTTTTT
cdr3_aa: CASREGTNEKLFF

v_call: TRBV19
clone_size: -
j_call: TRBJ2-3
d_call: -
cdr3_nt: TGTGCCAGTTCAGTCGAGCGGGCCACAGATACGCAGTATTTT
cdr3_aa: CASSVERATDTQYF

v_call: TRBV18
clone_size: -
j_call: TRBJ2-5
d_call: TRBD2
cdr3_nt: TGTGCCAGCTCACCAAGCGGGGGGGCCCAAGAGACCCAGTACTTC
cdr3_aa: CASSPSGGAQETQYF

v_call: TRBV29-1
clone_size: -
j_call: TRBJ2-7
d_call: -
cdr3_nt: TGCAGCGTTAGCGTACAGGGTGACTCCTACGAGCAGTACTTC
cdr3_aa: CSVSVQGDSYEQYF

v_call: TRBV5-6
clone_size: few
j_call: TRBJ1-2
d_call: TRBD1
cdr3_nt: TGTGCCAGCAGCTTGCGACAGGGGGGGTACTATGGCTACACCTTC
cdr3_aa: CASSLRQGGYYGYTF

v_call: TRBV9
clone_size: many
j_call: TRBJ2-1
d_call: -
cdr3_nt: TGTGCCAGCAGCCAGGGGAGCCCACCTTACAATGAGCAGTTCTTC
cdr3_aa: CASSQGSPPYNEQFF

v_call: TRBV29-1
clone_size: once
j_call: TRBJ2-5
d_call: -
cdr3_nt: TGCAGCTACGGGAATCAAGCGGCCCAGTACTTC
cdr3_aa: CSYGNQAAQYF

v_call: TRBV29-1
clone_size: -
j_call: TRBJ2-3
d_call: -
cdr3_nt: TGCAGCGTTGTCCCTCTTGGCACGCAGTATTTT
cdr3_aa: CSVVPLGTQYF